The 30 T cell receptor beta chains in this list originate from one sample, sequenced in a study of post-analysis software for immune sequencing data. Incorporated into the TCR beta cDNA libraries were unique molecular identifiers, which served to reduce PCR and sequencing biases. TCRdb fed the PCR reads into MiXCR, producing one record per CDR3 protein. The sample holds about 540,000 distinct CDR3 sequences; roughly 34% are singletons and the top ten take about 5.6%. Study-wide findings and caveats: Patients had higher frequencies than controls of a few TRBV segments, including TRBV5-6, TRBV5-1 and TRBV20-1.

These receptors are not linked to any known antigen. The source material was blood. Receptors originate from a girl aged 2 to 17 with multiple sclerosis.

The V call is TRBV6-5, the J call TRBJ1-2; the D is unclear. The CDR3 totals 11 residues. Looked up from germline, CDR1 is MNHEY and CDR2 is SVGAGI. V gave up 6 bases and J gave up 4 bases, with 6 bases separating them. The CDR3 DNA follows: TGTGCCAGCAGACGACTCTATGGCTACACCTTC. Translation gives CASRRLYGYTF.

The V call is TRBV4-2, the J call TRBJ2-3, with TRBD2 matching over 10 bases. V lost 0 bases and J lost 1; bases outside the gene matches: 1. CDR1 is LGHNA, CDR2 YNFKEQ, per germline. This CDR3 is built from 16 residues. CDR3 protein: CASSQETSGRTDTQYF. CDR3 nucleotides: TGTGCCAGCAGCCAAGAGACTAGCGGGCGCACAGATACGCAGTATTTT.

This clonotype was observed a few times. The gene calls are TRBV20-1 and TRBJ1-1; D remains ambiguous. V was pared by 1 base and J by 6 bases, with 15 bases between. The CDR3 runs to 14 residues. Germline V lookup: CDR1 DFQATT, CDR2 SNEGSKA (reference sequence). CDR3 loop: CSARGTWADPEAFF. Written as DNA, the CDR3 is TGCAGTGCTAGAGGGACTTGGGCTGACCCTGAAGCTTTCTTT.

The table lists this clonotype with a few counts. V is TRBV4-2 and J is TRBJ2-1; D ambiguous. V lost 3 bases and J lost 1, with 13 bases in between. CDR3 length equals 16 residues. Germline V gene data show CDR1 as LGHNA and CDR2 as YNFKEQ. CDR3 amino acids: CASSHLGLGSYNEQFF. In DNA form, the CDR3 reads TGTGCCAGCAGCCATTTAGGCCTGGGGTCCTACAATGAGCAGTTCTTC.

This clonotype occurred a few times. V gene TRBV6-5 combines with J gene TRBJ1-5, with TRBD1 identical over 7 bases. Unmatched junction bases numbered 9, after V lost 7 bases and J lost 3 bases. The CDR3 spans 15 residues. CDR1 and CDR2 (germline): MNHEY, SVGAGI. The CDR3: CASKPGDRNNQPQHF. The DNA of the CDR3 is TGTGCCAGCAAGCCGGGGGACAGAAACAATCAGCCCCAGCATTTT.

The chain has TRBV7-8 and TRBJ1-1; D is unclear. This CDR3 has 15 residues. V was clipped by 1 base and J by 5 bases, with 14 bases between them. CDR1 is SGHVS and CDR2 is FQNEAQ in the germline V gene. CDR3 loop: CASSLGGSAGTEAFF. CDR3 bases: TGTGCCAGCAGCTTAGGGGGTAGCGCGGGGACTGAAGCTTTCTTT.

Details on this clonotype: The junction differs from germline at one of its ends, possibly a read error. The V and J genes are TRBV3-1 and TRBJ2-1, with a possible D match to TRBD1 (5 bases). The CDR3 sequence is 16 residues long. Germline V gives CDR1 LGHDT, CDR2 YNNKEL (reference sequence). The CDR3 here is CTSSQTTGITYNEQFF. The CDR3 nucleotides are TGTACCAGCAGCCAAACAACAGGTATCACCTACAATGAGCAGTTCTTC.

V and J are TRBV12-3 or TRBV12-4 and TRBJ2-1, with unresolved D. The CDR3 runs to 12 residues. V was shortened by 6 bases and J by 6 bases, with 9 bases between the two germline ends. The CDR3 DNA reads TGTGCCAGCAGCATCTCCCCCAATGAGCAGTTCTTC. This codes for CASSISPNEQFF.

This chain links TRBV6-1 with TRBJ1-2, with D possibly being TRBD1 (5 bases). This CDR3 is 14 amino acids long. V dropped 3 bases and J dropped 4 bases, with 12 bases sitting between them. Germline loops: CDR1 MNHNS, CDR2 SASEGT. The CDR3: CASSDRGTGYGYTF. CDR3 bases: TGTGCCAGCAGTGACCGAGGGACGGGCTATGGCTACACCTTC.

This clonotype occurred a few times. The CDR3 loop reads CASSDRDRGKETQYF. The CDR3 region has the DNA TGCGCCAGCAGTGATCGGGACAGGGGGAAAGAGACCCAGTACTTC. The rearrangement joins TRBV10-1 to TRBJ2-5; 11 bases line up with TRBD1. Germline CDR1 WNHNN, CDR2 SYGVQD (reference sequence). V lost 3 bases to trimming and J lost 3 bases; unmatched junction nucleotides: 3. CDR3 length: 15 amino acids.

The chain joins TRBV27 to TRBJ1-1, with 9 bases aligning to TRBD1. V shed 0 bases and J 6 bases; nucleotides not matched to a gene: 8. The CDR3 has 16 residues. CDR1 and CDR2 from the germline V gene are MNHEY and SMNVEV (reference sequence). CDR3: CASSLSRTGGGAEAFF. For the CDR3, the DNA is TGTGCCAGCAGTTTATCGAGAACAGGGGGCGGCGCTGAAGCTTTCTTT.

The rearrangement links TRBV12-5 to TRBJ2-5, with D hard to call. The germline V and J ends were trimmed by 1 base and 1 base, with 13 bases remaining between them. Germline values: CDR1 LGHNT, CDR2 FRNRAP. This CDR3 region has 16 residues. The CDR3 reads CASGLGPTPSQETQYF. The CDR3 DNA follows: TGTGCTAGTGGTTTGGGACCTACACCTTCCCAAGAGACCCAGTACTTC.

V usage is TRBV6-6 and J usage is TRBJ2-3; D may correspond to TRBD1 or TRBD2 (6 bases each). The length of the CDR3 is 14 residues. Germline V gives CDR1 MNHNY, CDR2 SVGAGI (reference sequence). Trimming left V 7 bases short and J 2 bases short, with 13 bases between. DNA of the CDR3: TGTGCCAGCACCCTCTGGGGGGCCACAGATACGCAGTATTTT. The encoded protein is CASTLWGATDTQYF.

The CDR3 reads CASSERLGGRGRIDTQYF. DNA for the CDR3: TGCGCCAGCAGTGAGAGGCTTGGAGGCAGGGGAAGGATAGATACGCAGTATTTT. The genes are TRBV10-2 and TRBJ2-3; tentatively, D is TRBD1 (6 bases). The CDR3 runs to 18 residues. The germline V gene encodes CDR1 WSHSY and CDR2 SAAADI. Trimming removed 2 bases at V and 5 bases at J, with 23 bases between.

V and J are TRBV20-1 and TRBJ2-5; possible D gene TRBD2, 5 bases. Germline CDR1 DFQATT, CDR2 SNEGSKA (reference sequence). The CDR3 totals 13 residues. The CDR3 loop reads CRFGGLNQETQYF. The CDR3 DNA sequence: TGCAGGTTCGGTGGACTGAACCAAGAGACCCAGTACTTC.

This CDR3 reads CSARWDREFYEQYF. DNA for the CDR3: TGCAGTGCTCGATGGGACAGGGAATTCTACGAGCAGTACTTC. The chain is built from TRBV20-1 and TRBJ2-7; 9 bases map to TRBD1. From germline, CDR1 is DFQATT and CDR2 SNEGSKA (reference sequence). This CDR3 has 14 amino acids. Unmatched junction bases numbered 8, after V lost 5 bases and J lost 3 bases.

The CDR3 region is CSARGSAGLVPDTQYF. The CDR3 DNA reads TGCAGTGCTAGAGGATCGGCGGGGCTCGTCCCAGATACGCAGTATTTT. The chain joins TRBV20-1 to TRBJ2-3, with D possibly matching TRBD2 (6 bases). With 1 base removed from V and 4 bases from J, the gap between germline ends came to 18 bases. Germline V gives CDR1 DFQATT, CDR2 SNEGSKA (reference sequence). The CDR3 contains 16 residues.

This clonotype was recorded many times. The genes are TRBV20-1 and TRBJ2-1, with 9 nucleotides matching TRBD2. The CDR3 spans 15 residues. The V segment lost 0 bases and the J segment 7 bases; nucleotides outside the gene matches: 7. Germline values: CDR1 DFQATT, CDR2 SNEGSKA (reference sequence). The CDR3 here is CSARESGLAWNEQFF. The DNA of the CDR3 is TGCAGTGCTAGAGAGTCGGGACTAGCTTGGAATGAGCAGTTCTTC.

The genes are TRBV20-1 and TRBJ2-1; D is unclear. Germline V gene data show CDR1 as DFQATT and CDR2 as SNEGSKA (reference sequence). V lost 0 bases and J 4 bases, leaving 10 bases between the germline ends. The CDR3 consists of 14 residues. The CDR3 reads CSARDRRPYNEQFF. The CDR3 nucleotides are TGCAGTGCTAGAGATCGTCGACCGTACAATGAGCAGTTCTTC.

This clonotype was found a few times. V is TRBV7-8 and J is TRBJ2-3; D is unclear. V was trimmed by 1 base and J by 3 bases, leaving 11 bases between them. The length of the CDR3 is 15 residues. Germline values: CDR1 SGHVS, CDR2 FQNEAQ. The CDR3 bases are TGTGCCAGCAGCTTAGAGGTTCTGGCGACAGATACGCAGTATTTT. Translating gives CASSLEVLATDTQYF.

This clonotype has only a few counts. The rearrangement joins TRBV28 to TRBJ1-2; 7 bases map to TRBD1. CDR1 MDHEN and CDR2 SYDVKM come from the germline V gene. This CDR3 spans 11 amino acids. Losses at the gene ends were 10 bases for V and 7 bases for J; bases not matched to a gene: 6. The CDR3 sequence: CAIYDRVGYTF. The CDR3 coding sequence is TGTGCCATCTACGACAGGGTTGGCTACACCTTC.

This clonotype was seen a few times. The V gene is TRBV7-2, the J gene TRBJ1-2; no clear D gene. The CDR3 extends over 14 amino acids. Looked up from germline, CDR1 is SGHTA and CDR2 is FQGNSA. V lost 2 bases to trimming and J lost 4 bases, with 11 bases between them. As DNA, the CDR3 is TGTGCCAGCAGCTTACAACCGGGCCCCTATGGCTACACCTTC. Protein: CASSLQPGPYGYTF.

There are many counts of this clonotype. This chain links TRBV7-9 with TRBJ2-5; D remains unclear. V shed 1 base and J shed 1 base, with 13 bases lying between them. The germline V gene has CDR1 SEHNR and CDR2 FQNEAQ (reference sequence). The CDR3 covers 16 residues. CDR3 DNA sequence: TGTGCCAGCAGCTTAGGAGGTCCCGATCTCCAAGAGACCCAGTACTTC. Protein: CASSLGGPDLQETQYF. The whole variable domain, remainder taken from reference TRBV7-9 and TRBJ2-5, is DTGVSQNPRHKITKRGQNVTFRCDPISEHNRLYWYRQTLGQGPEFLTYFQNEAQLEKSRLLSDRFSAERPKGSFSTLEIQRTEQGDSAMYLCASSLGGPDLQETQYFGPGTRLLVL.

This clonotype has only one observation. The chain links TRBV20-1 to TRBJ2-5; tentative D call: TRBD1 (6 bases). Trimming took 6 bases from V and 4 from J, leaving 24 bases between them. Germline values: CDR1 DFQATT, CDR2 SNEGSKA (reference sequence). The CDR3 loop spans 16 amino acids. This CDR3 is CSAEFPGTLGAETQYF. In DNA, the CDR3 is TGCAGTGCCGAATTCCCCGGGACACTGGGAGCAGAGACCCAGTACTTC.

The chain is built from TRBV6-6 and TRBJ2-3; possibly TRBD2 for D (5 bases). The germline CDR1 and CDR2 sequences are MNHNY and SVGAGI (reference sequence). There are 16 residues in the CDR3. V lost 4 bases and J lost 0, with 14 bases in between. The CDR3 region has the DNA TGTGCCAGCAGTTGGACTCCTACGCCGAGCACAGATACGCAGTATTTT. Protein product: CASSWTPTPSTDTQYF.

The chain is built from TRBV20-1 and TRBJ1-1; 7 bases are shared with TRBD1. Looked up from germline, CDR1 is DFQATT and CDR2 is SNEGSKA (reference sequence). The ends lost 5 bases at V and 3 bases at J; junction bases unmatched: 9. The CDR3 is made up of 14 amino acids. The CDR3 sequence: CSAYPGGRDTEAFF. The CDR3 DNA is TGCAGTGCTTACCCAGGGGGAAGGGACACTGAAGCTTTCTTT.

V is TRBV7-3 and J is TRBJ2-3; 16 nucleotides align to TRBD2. The germline gives CDR1 SGHTA, CDR2 FQGTGA. This CDR3 spans 20 amino acids. V lost 1 base, J lost 1 base, and 8 bases stayed unmatched. The CDR3 region is CASSLKGTSGGAGGTDTQYF. The CDR3 DNA sequence: TGTGCCAGCAGCTTAAAGGGGACTAGCGGGGGGGCTGGAGGCACAGATACGCAGTATTTT.

This chain joins TRBV5-6 and TRBJ1-2, with 8 bases identical to TRBD1. V trimming: 6 bases; J trimming: 4 bases; junction bases outside the gene matches: 5. The CDR3 is 13 amino acids. Looked up from germline, CDR1 is SGHDT and CDR2 is YYEEEE. The CDR3 reads CASIRTGFYGYTF. The CDR3 DNA follows: TGTGCCAGCATCCGGACAGGGTTCTATGGCTACACCTTC.

The chain recombines TRBV4-1 with TRBJ1-4; 7 bases line up with TRBD1. The V gene end was trimmed by 5 bases and the J gene end by 8 bases; junction bases not matched to a gene: 11. Germline V lookup: CDR1 MGHRA, CDR2 YSYEKL. This CDR3 is 15 amino acids long. The CDR3, as DNA: TGCGCCAGCAGCACCTCGACAGGGTCCGGAGAAAAACTGTTTTTT. It codes for CASSTSTGSGEKLFF.

This chain links TRBV5-1 with TRBJ1-1, with D possibly being TRBD1 (5 bases). The ends were cut back, 2 bases at V and 1 base at J, with 9 bases in the middle. Germline loops: CDR1 SGHRS, CDR2 YFSETQ. The CDR3 is made up of 14 amino acids. CDR3 region: CASSFDSRNTEAFF. Here the CDR3 DNA reads TGCGCCAGCAGCTTTGACAGCCGGAACACTGAAGCTTTCTTT. Full variable domain (remainder filled in from reference TRBV5-1 and TRBJ1-1): KAGVTQTPRYLIKTRGQQVTLSCSPISGHRSVSWYQQTPGQGLQFLFEYFSETQRNKGNFPGRFSGRQFSNSRSEMNVSTLELGDSALYLCASSFDSRNTEAFFGQGTRLTVV.